Presented here are 4 T cell receptor beta chains from one specimen sequenced in a study of technical replicates of blood from a few donors. Sequencing was performed with immunoSEQ multiplex PCR; in TCRdb, only in-frame clones are kept and a portion is missing. Found here are about 71,000 clones, roughly 97% of them singletons; the top ten hold roughly 0.2%. Sequenced: T cells isolated from PBMCs. The receptors derive from a human donor in good health.

The chain's CDR3 is CASSQRVSLQGTSGSGYNEQFF. In DNA, the CDR3 is TGCGCCAGCAGCCAACGCGTTTCCCTCCAGGGGACTAGCGGGAGTGGCTACAATGAGCAGTTCTTC. V is TRBV4-1 and J is TRBJ2-1, with 14 positions matching TRBD2. CDR1 and CDR2 from the germline V gene are MGHRA and YSYEKL. V was pared by 2 bases and J by 3 bases, with 18 bases of the junction left unmatched. The CDR3 extends over 22 amino acids.

This clone was counted once. The chain joins TRBV27 to TRBJ2-2; TRBD1 aligns across 8 bases. V shed 1 base, J shed 8 bases, and the junction held 6 bases outside the gene matches. The CDR3 is 15 residues long. Germline V gene data show CDR1 as MNHEY and CDR2 as SMNVEV (reference sequence). As DNA, the CDR3 is TGTGCCAGCAGTTTATTGTCGACAGGGGAGGGGGAGCTGTTTTTT. Translated: CASSLLSTGEGELFF.

This clone has only a few counts. This chain links TRBV27 with TRBJ2-7, with 8 bases that match TRBD2. After removal of 4 bases from V and 5 bases from J, the junction contained 4 bases not matched to a gene. The CDR3 consists of 13 residues. Germline lookup yields CDR1 MNHEY and CDR2 SMNVEV (reference sequence). Written as DNA, the CDR3 is TGTGCCAGCAGTTATGGGACTAGTAACGAGCAGTACTTC. The encoded protein is CASSYGTSNEQYF.

The V gene is TRBV18, the J gene TRBJ2-1; 7 nucleotides align to TRBD2. The V segment lost 4 bases and the J segment 7 bases; nucleotides outside the gene matches: 7. CDR1 is KGHSH and CDR2 is LQKENI in the germline V gene. CDR3 length: 14 residues. The CDR3 is CASSRTGLLNEQFF. The CDR3 DNA sequence: TGTGCCAGCTCACGAACGGGACTACTAAATGAGCAGTTCTTC.